This T cell receptor beta chain derives from a study of control samples from healthy donors and cancer patients (dated by TCRdb to 2020 to 2021). Notes on this clone: Its target antigen remains unknown. It has no much larger one-base neighbor in the sample; base qualities were not kept.

Library creation used the immunoSEQ multiplex PCR assay. The immuneACCESS repertoire file appears here via TCRdb, limited to in-frame rearrangements. These files lack a portion of the clones; in checked studies, under half of the deficit traces to unresolved V genes, and the cause of the others is not known. For this sample there are about 250,000 clones; around 80% appear just once. The ten most abundant clones make up 10% to 15% of the sample. The germline V gene sets CDR1 to SNHLY and CDR2 to FYNNEI. Counted from cysteine to phenylalanine, this CDR3 has 13 amino acids. The entry retains the CDR3 DNA only, 39 bases that are in frame from base 1. Trimming removed 6 bases from V and 8 bases from J; the gene matches leave 9 bases unexplained.

This clonotype originated in a woman aged 60-75 years with lung cancer. Sequencing was carried out using PBMCs. The V and J segments used are TRBV2 and TRBJ1-2; TRBD1 matches 7 bases in the middle. In nucleotides, the sequence is TGTGCCAGCAGCGAGACAGGGTCCGACGGCTACACCTTC. This is translated as CASSETGSDGYTF.